Reported below is one T cell receptor beta chain. The antigen is not known. TCRdb's table, derived via immunoSEQ multiplex PCR, lists solely in-frame clones and lacks some. The sample contains some 11,000 clones, roughly three fifths of which appear only once. The data were taken from a study of tumor-infiltrating lymphocytes in localized non-small cell lung cancer. Overall study: Some samples were collected after neoadjuvant chemotherapy; smokers, never-smokers and several histologies were included. Resected tumor was paired with non-adjacent uninvolved lung from the same patient.

V was shortened by 2 bases and J by 6 bases, with 14 bases between the two germline ends. Germline V CDR1 and CDR2: WSHSY, SAAADI. The CDR3 length is 14 residues. Points from the study as a whole: Not all patients were TCR sequenced, owing to tissue quantity. Tumor T-cell fraction from TCR sequencing was not associated with recurrence-free survival (p = 0.61).

This chain uses TRBV10-2 with TRBJ2-7; the D is unclear. The material sequenced was lung tumor tissue. This sequence was found in a human donor with non-small cell lung cancer. DNA of the CDR3: TGCGCCAGCAGTGAGGTCGGGCCCCGCGCCGAGCAGTACTTC. As protein: CASSEVGPRAEQYF.